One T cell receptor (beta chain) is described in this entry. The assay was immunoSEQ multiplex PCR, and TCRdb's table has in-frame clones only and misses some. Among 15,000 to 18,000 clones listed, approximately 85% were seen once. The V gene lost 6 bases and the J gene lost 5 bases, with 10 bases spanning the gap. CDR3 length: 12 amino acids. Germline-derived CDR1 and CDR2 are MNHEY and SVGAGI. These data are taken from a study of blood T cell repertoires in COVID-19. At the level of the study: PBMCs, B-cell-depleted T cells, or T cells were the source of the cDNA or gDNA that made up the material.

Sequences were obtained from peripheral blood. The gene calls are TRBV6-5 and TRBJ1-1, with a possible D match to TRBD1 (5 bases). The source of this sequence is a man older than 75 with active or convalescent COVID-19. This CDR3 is CASRSGLTEAFF. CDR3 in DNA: TGTGCCAGCAGATCAGGGCTGACTGAAGCTTTCTTT.